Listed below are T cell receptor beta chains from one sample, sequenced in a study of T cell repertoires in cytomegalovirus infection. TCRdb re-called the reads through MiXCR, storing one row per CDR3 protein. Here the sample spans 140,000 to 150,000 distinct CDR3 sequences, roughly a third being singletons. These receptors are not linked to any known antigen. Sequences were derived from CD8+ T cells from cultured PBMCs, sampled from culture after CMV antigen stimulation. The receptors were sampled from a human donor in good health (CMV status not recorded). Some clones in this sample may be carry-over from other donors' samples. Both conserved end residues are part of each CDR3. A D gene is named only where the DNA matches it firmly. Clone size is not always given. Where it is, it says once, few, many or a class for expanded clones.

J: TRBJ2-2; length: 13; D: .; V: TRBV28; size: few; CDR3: CASSFSGGGELFF; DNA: TGTGCCAGCAGTTTTAGCGGTGGCGGGGAGCTGTTTTTT
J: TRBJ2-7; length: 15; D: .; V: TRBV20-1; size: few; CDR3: CSARDRGTDFYEQYF; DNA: TGCAGTGCTAGAGATCGTGGGACGGACTTCTACGAGCAGTACTTC
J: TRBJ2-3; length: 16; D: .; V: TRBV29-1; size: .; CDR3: CSVESLPGTRTDTQYF; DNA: TGCAGCGTTGAATCTCTTCCCGGGACAAGGACAGATACGCAGTATTTT
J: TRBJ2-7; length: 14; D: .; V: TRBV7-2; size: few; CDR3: CASSLPFGGYEQYF; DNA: TGTGCCAGCAGCCTACCGTTTGGGGGGTACGAGCAGTACTTC
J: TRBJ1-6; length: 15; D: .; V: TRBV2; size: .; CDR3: CASSVTPLGNSPLHF; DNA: TGTGCCAGCAGTGTGACTCCTCTCGGGAATTCACCCCTCCACTTT
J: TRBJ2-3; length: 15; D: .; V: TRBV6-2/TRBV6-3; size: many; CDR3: CASSSPAESTDTQYF; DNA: TGTGCCAGCAGTTCCCCCGCGGAGAGCACAGATACGCAGTATTTT
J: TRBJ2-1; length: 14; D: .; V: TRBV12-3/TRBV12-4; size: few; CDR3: CASTFAPSYNEQFF; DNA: TGTGCCAGCACGTTTGCCCCGTCCTACAATGAGCAGTTCTTC
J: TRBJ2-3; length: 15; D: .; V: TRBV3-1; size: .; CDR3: CASSSLHLGADTQYF; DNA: TGTGCCAGCAGCTCCCTTCACCTTGGGGCAGATACGCAGTATTTT
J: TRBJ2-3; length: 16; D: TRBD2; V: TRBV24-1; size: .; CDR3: CATSAPTSGGTDTQYF; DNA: TGTGCCACCAGTGCCCCTACTAGCGGGGGGACGGATACGCAGTATTTT
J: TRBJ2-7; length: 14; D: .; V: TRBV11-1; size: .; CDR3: CASSSGLGIDEQYF; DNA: TGTGCCAGCAGCTCCGGTTTGGGGATCGACGAGCAGTACTTC
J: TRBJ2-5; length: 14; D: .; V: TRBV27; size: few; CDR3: CASSLDRGAETQYF; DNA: TGTGCCAGCAGCTTAGACCGGGGCGCTGAGACCCAGTACTTC
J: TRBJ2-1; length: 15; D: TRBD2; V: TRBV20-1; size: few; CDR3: CSASSASGDNNEQFF; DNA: TGCAGTGCTAGCTCGGCTAGCGGGGACAACAATGAGCAGTTCTTC
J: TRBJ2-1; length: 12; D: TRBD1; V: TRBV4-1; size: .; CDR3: CASRGTGDEQFF; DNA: TGCGCCAGCAGAGGGACAGGGGATGAGCAGTTCTTC
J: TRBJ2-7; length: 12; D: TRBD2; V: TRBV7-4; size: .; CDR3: CACGGTAYEQYF; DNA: TGTGCCTGCGGGGGGACCGCCTACGAGCAGTACTTC
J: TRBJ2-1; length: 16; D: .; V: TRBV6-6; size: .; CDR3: CASSYSWGGLRNEQFF; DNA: TGTGCCAGCAGTTACTCCTGGGGGGGCCTGAGGAATGAGCAGTTCTTC
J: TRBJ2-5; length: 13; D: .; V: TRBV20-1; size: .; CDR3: CSARDLLRETQYF; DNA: TGCAGTGCTAGAGATCTCCTGAGAGAGACCCAGTACTTC
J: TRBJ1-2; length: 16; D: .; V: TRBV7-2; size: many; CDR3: CASSLNRLRSNYGYTF; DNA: TGTGCCAGCAGCTTAAACCGGCTCCGCTCTAACTATGGCTACACCTTC
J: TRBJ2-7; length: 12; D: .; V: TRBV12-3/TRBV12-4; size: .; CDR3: CASSPTPSEQYF; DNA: TGTGCCAGCAGTCCGACTCCTAGCGAGCAGTACTTC
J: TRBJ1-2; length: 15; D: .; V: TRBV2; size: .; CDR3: CASLPTGSLSVGYTF; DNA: TGTGCCAGCCTCCCCACAGGGTCCCTTTCAGTCGGCTACACCTTC
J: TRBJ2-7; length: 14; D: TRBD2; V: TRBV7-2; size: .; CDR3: CASSLASGGYEQYF; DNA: TGTGCCAGCAGCTTAGCCAGCGGGGGCTACGAGCAGTACTTC
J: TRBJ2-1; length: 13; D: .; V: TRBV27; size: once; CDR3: CASNGLGVNEQFF; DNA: TGTGCCAGTAATGGTCTGGGGGTCAATGAGCAGTTCTTC
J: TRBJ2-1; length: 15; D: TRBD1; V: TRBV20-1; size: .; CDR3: CSARGTGGHYNEQFF; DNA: TGCAGTGCTAGGGGGACAGGGGGGCACTACAATGAGCAGTTCTTC
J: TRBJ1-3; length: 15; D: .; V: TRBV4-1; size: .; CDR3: CASSQDEGSGNTIYF; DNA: TGCGCCAGCAGCCAAGACGAGGGTTCTGGAAACACCATATATTTT
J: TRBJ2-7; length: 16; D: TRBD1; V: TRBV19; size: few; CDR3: CASSTLRTGSFGEQYF; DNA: TGTGCCAGTAGTACCCTCCGGACAGGGTCCTTTGGCGAGCAGTACTTC
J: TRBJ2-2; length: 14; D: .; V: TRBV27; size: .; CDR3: CASRNDPAAGELFF; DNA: TGTGCCAGCAGAAACGACCCTGCCGCCGGGGAGCTGTTTTTT
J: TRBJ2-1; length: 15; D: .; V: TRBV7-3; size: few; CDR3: CASSHLTDSYNEQFF; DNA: TGTGCCAGCAGTCACCTGACGGACAGCTACAATGAGCAGTTCTTC
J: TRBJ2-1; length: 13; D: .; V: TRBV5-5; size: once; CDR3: CASSLDPGNEQFF; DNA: TGTGCCAGCAGCTTGGATCCGGGAAATGAGCAGTTCTTC
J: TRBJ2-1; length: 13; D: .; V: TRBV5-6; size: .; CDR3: CASSLGGDNEQFF; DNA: TGTGCCAGCAGCTTGGGGGGGGACAATGAGCAGTTCTTC
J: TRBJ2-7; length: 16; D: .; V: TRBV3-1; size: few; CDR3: CASSQDYGTDFYEQYF; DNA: TGTGCCAGCAGCCAAGATTATGGGACGGATTTCTACGAGCAGTACTTC
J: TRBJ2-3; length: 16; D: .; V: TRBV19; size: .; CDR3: CASSGGQLRYTDTQYF; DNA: TGTGCCAGTAGTGGCGGACAGCTACGATACACAGATACGCAGTATTTT
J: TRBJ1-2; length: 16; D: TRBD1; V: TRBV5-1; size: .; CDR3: CASSTRDRGFDYGYTF; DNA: TGCGCCAGCAGCACCCGGGACAGGGGGTTTGACTATGGCTACACCTTC
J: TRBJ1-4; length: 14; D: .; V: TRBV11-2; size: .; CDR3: CASSLGDGNEKLFF; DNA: TGTGCCAGCAGCTTAGGTGACGGCAATGAAAAACTGTTTTTT
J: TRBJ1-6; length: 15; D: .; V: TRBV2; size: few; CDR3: CASLGGSSYNSPLHF; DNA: TGTGCCAGTCTAGGGGGGAGCTCCTATAATTCACCCCTCCACTTT
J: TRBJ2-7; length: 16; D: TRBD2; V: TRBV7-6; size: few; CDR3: CASSLGGGLTTYEQYF; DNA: TGTGCCAGCAGCTTAGGGGGGGGACTGACTACCTACGAGCAGTACTTC
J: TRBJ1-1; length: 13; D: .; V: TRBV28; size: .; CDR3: CASSLIGAEEAFF; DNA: TGTGCCAGCAGTTTAATAGGGGCAGAAGAAGCTTTCTTT
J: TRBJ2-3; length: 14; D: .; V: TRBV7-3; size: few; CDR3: CASSFTQGSNTQYF; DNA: TGTGCCAGCAGCTTTACACAAGGGTCGAATACGCAGTATTTT
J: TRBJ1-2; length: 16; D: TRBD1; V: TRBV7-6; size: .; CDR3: CASSEPQRQGVYGYTF; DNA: TGTGCCAGCAGCGAGCCCCAACGACAGGGGGTTTATGGCTACACCTTC
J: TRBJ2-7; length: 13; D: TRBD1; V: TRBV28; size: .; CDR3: CASRGQGSYEQYF; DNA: TGTGCCAGCAGGGGACAGGGATCCTACGAGCAGTACTTC
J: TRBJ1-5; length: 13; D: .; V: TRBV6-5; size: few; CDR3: CASSFEGDQPQHF; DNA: TGTGCCAGCAGTTTTGAAGGGGATCAGCCCCAGCATTTT
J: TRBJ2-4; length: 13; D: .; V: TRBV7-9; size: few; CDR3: CASSPPTGTPQYF; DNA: TGTGCCAGCAGCCCCCCTACCGGGACTCCTCAGTACTTC
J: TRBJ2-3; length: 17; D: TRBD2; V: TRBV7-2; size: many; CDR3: CASSLPLAGGYTDTQYF; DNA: TGTGCCAGCAGCTTACCTCTCGCGGGGGGGTACACAGATACGCAGTATTTT
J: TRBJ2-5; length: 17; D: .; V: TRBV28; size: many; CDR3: CASSLLSGAAPWETQYF; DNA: TGTGCCAGCAGTTTATTATCGGGGGCCGCCCCTTGGGAGACCCAGTACTTC
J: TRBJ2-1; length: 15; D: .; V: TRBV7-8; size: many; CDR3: CASSRTGPQGDEQFF; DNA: TGTGCCAGCAGCCGGACCGGGCCCCAGGGAGATGAGCAGTTCTTC
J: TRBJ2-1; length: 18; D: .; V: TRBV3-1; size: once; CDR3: CASSQDELGADDYNEQFF; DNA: TGTGCCAGCAGCCAAGACGAGTTGGGAGCGGACGACTACAATGAGCAGTTCTTC
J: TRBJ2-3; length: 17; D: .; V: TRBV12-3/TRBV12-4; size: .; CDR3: CASSLSLAITSTDTQYF; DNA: TGTGCCAGCAGTTTATCCCTAGCCATAACTAGCACAGATACGCAGTATTTT
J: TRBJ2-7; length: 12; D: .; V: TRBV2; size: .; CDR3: CASSDGNYEQYF; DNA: TGTGCCAGCAGTGACGGAAACTACGAGCAGTACTTC
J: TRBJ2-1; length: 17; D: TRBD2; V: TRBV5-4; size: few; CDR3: CASSGLSGGAGFNEQFF; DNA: TGTGCCAGCAGCGGATTGAGCGGGGGGGCCGGGTTCAATGAGCAGTTCTTC
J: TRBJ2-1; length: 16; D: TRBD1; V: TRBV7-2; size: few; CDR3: CASSSPGDRIYNEQFF; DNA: TGTGCCAGCAGCTCACCCGGGGACAGGATATACAATGAGCAGTTCTTC
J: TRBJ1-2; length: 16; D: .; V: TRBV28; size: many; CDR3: CASSSPSGVEYYGYTF; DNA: TGTGCCAGCAGTTCCCCAAGCGGAGTGGAGTACTATGGCTACACCTTC
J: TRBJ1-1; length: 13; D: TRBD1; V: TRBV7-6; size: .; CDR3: CASSATGGTEAFF; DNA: TGTGCCAGCAGCGCGACAGGGGGCACTGAAGCTTTCTTT
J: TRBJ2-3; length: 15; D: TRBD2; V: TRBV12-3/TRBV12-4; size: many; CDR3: CASSRLAGSTDTQYF; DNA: TGTGCCAGCAGTAGACTAGCGGGAAGCACAGATACGCAGTATTTT
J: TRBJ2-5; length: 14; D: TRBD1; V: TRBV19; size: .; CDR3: CASSTGAVPETQYF; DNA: TGTGCCAGTTCGACAGGGGCCGTCCCTGAGACCCAGTACTTC
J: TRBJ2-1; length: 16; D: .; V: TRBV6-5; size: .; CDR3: CASSYWTESSYNEQFF; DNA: TGTGCCAGCAGTTACTGGACGGAGAGCTCCTACAATGAGCAGTTCTTC
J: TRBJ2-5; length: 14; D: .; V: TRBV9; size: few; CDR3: CASSASPGAKTQYF; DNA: TGTGCCAGCAGCGCTTCTCCGGGGGCAAAGACCCAGTACTTC